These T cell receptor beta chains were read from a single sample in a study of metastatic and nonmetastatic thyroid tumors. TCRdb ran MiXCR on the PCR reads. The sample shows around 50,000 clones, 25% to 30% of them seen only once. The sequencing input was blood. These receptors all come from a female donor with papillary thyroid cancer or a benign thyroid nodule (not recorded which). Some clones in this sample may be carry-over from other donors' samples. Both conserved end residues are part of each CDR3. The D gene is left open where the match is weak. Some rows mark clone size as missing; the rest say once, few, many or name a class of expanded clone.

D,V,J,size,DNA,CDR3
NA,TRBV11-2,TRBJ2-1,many,TGTGCCAGCAGTCGTTTCGTTGGACTGGAGCAGTTCTTC,CASSRFVGLEQFF
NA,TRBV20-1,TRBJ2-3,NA,TGCAGTGCTAGAGCGCATGGTTCAGGGCTTACGGATACGCAGTATTTT,CSARAHGSGLTDTQYF
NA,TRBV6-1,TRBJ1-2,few,TGTGCCAGCATTCACGGGACCACTGGCTACACCTTC,CASIHGTTGYTF
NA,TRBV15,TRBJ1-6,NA,TGTGCCACCAGCAGAGATGCTTCAGACACCTATAATTCACCCCTCCACTTT,CATSRDASDTYNSPLHF
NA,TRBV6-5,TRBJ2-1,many,TGTGCCAGCAGTTACTCAGGGGAGAGTGAGCAGTTCTTC,CASSYSGESEQFF
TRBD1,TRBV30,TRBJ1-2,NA,TGTGCCTGGAGTGTAGGGACAGGGGTAGGCTACACCTTC,CAWSVGTGVGYTF
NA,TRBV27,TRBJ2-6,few,TGTGCCACCTCAGGGTTTGGGGCCAACGTCCTGACTTTC,CATSGFGANVLTF
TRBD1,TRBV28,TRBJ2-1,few,TGTGCCAGCAGGCCTACAGGGGGGACCTACAATGAGCAGTTCTTC,CASRPTGGTYNEQFF
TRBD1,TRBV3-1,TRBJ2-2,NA,TGTGCCAGCAGCTATATGGACAGGTCCTACACCGGGGAGCTGTTTTTT,CASSYMDRSYTGELFF
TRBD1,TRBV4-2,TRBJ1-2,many,TGTGCCAGCAGCCAAGAGACAGGGCCGGGCTATGGCTACACCTTC,CASSQETGPGYGYTF
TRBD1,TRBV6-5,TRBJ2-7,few,TGTGCCAGCAGTTACTCGGGGACAGGGGGCTCCTACGAGCAGTACTTC,CASSYSGTGGSYEQYF
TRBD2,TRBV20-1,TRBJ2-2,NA,TGCAGTGCTAGAACTAGCGGGGCTCGCGGGGGGCTGTTTTTT,CSARTSGARGGLFF
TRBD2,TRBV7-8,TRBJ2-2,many,TGTGCCAGCAGCCCGGCCCCGACTAGCGGGACCGGGGAGCTGTTTTTT,CASSPAPTSGTGELFF
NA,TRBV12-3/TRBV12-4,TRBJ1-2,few,TGTGCCAGCACCCCACCCAGGGTCGACTATGGCTACACCTTC,CASTPPRVDYGYTF
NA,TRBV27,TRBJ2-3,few,TGTGCCAGCAGTCCCGCACGCGGGAAGAGCACAGATACGCAGTATTTT,CASSPARGKSTDTQYF
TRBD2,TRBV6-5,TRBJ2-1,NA,TGTGCCAGCAGTTACGTGGGTAGCGGGACTTGGGATGAGCAGTTCTTC,CASSYVGSGTWDEQFF
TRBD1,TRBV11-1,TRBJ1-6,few,TGTGCCAGCAGCTTAGCCCTGACAGGGGAGGGAAATTCACCCCTCCACTTT,CASSLALTGEGNSPLHF
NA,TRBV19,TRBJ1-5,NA,TGTGCCAGTAGTATATCGGGGAATAGCAATCAGCCCCAGCATTTT,CASSISGNSNQPQHF
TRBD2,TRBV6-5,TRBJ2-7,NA,TGTGCCAGCAGTTACTCGTCTGCGGCGGGAGACTACGAGCAGTACTTC,CASSYSSAAGDYEQYF
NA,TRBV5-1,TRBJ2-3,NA,TGCGCCAGCAGCTTGGCCACAGTTAGCACAGATACGCAGTATTTT,CASSLATVSTDTQYF
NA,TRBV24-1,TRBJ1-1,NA,TGTGCCACCCTTACTGGACGGGTGAACACTGAAGCTTTCTTT,CATLTGRVNTEAFF
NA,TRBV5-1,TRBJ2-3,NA,TGCGCCAGCGCAACCGGGGACAGCACAGATACGCAGTATTTT,CASATGDSTDTQYF
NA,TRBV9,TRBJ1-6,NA,TGTGCCAGCAGCGTTCAAGATAATTCACCCCTCCACTTT,CASSVQDNSPLHF
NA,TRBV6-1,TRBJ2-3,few,TGTGCCAGCACCCCTGGGTCGGGCACAGATACGCAGTATTTT,CASTPGSGTDTQYF
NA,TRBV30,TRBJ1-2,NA,TGTGCCTGGAGTTTCTCCGGAGGAAACTATGGCTACACCTTC,CAWSFSGGNYGYTF
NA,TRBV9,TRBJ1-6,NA,TGTGCCAGCAGCGTAGACTCGTTGGGGCTCCTCCACTTT,CASSVDSLGLLHF
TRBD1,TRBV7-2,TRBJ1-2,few,TGTGCCAGCAGCGACACTGGACAGGGGAACTATGGCTACACCTTC,CASSDTGQGNYGYTF
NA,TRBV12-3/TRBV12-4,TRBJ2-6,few,TGTGCCAGCAGTCAGCCTGGGGCCAACGTCCTGACTTTC,CASSQPGANVLTF
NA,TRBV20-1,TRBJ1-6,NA,TGCAGTGCTAGAGATGCTGGGGAAGGCTCACCCCTCCACTTT,CSARDAGEGSPLHF
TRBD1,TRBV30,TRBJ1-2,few,TGTGCCTGGAGTTTTGACAGGGGGTATAGCTATGGCTACACCTTC,CAWSFDRGYSYGYTF
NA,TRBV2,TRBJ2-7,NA,TGTGCCAGCACCGAACAGGGGGCGGGAGGCTTTGGCGAGCAGTACTTC,CASTEQGAGGFGEQYF